The source of this TCR beta chain is a study of vaccination and CD4 T cells after COVID-19 (dated by TCRdb to the early 2020s). Context from the whole study: SARS-CoV-2 positivity had been established in the convalescent patients by nasal swab PCR, and mild disease was recorded in several of these patients and severe disease in one. In control cultures, a CEFX viral epitope pool was used as positive control, an HIV-1 Nef peptide pool was used as negative control, or no peptide was added. The time from the second vaccine dose to post-vaccine blood sampling had a median of approximately 72 days and ranged from 14 to 241 days. Post-COVID blood samples from convalescent patients were collected a median of around 110 days after diagnosis, with a range of about 30 to 170 days. Six males and four females were included in the convalescent cohort, with two Hispanic individuals, seven Caucasians, two Asians and one multiracial person represented. Culture stimuli were overlapping spike peptide pools from SARS-CoV-2 and from the common cold coronaviruses HCoV-NL63, HCoV-OC43 and HCoV-229E. Participants got two doses of the Pfizer-BioNTech BNT162b2 vaccine (n=8) or two doses of the Moderna mRNA-1273 vaccine (n=2). The spike-specific CD4+ TCR repertoire was compared before and after mRNA vaccination in approximately 9 COVID-19 convalescent patients and a handful of infection-naive healthy vaccine recipients.

Including cysteine and phenylalanine, the CDR3 has 17 amino acids. Just the 51-base CDR3 DNA is kept, in frame starting at base 1. The germline V gene supplies CDR1 SGHTA and CDR2 FQGNSA. Trimming takes 1 base from V and 4 bases from J, and the germline ends sit 19 bases apart. As regards this clonotype: Its antigen is still unknown. Base-call qualities are not available, and no considerably larger clone is one nucleotide away.

What the work shows at the level of the full study, not this receptor alone: Among convalescent patients, a median about 86% of the SARS-CoV-2-reactive clones seen after vaccination appeared only after vaccination, which suggests priming specific to the vaccine. The number of convalescent patients in the study was relatively small, and the study did not examine early timepoints following natural infection. An increase in the median number of SARS-CoV-2-reactive clonotypes from approximately 21 after infection to 38 after vaccination was observed, but the change was not found to be significant. Nearly all vaccine-specific clones in convalescent patients (304 of 307) were mono-reactive for SARS-CoV-2 spike rather than cross-reactive with common cold coronaviruses.

The library was generated by PCR. DNA from cultured CD4+ T cells was subjected to TCR sequencing with the Oncomine TCR Beta short-read assay at the Johns Hopkins FTIC core. The QIAamp micro DNA kit was used to extract genomic DNA from the cultured CD4+ T cells. Oncomine TCR Beta libraries from cultured CD4+ T cells were pooled using unique dual indexes and sequenced on an Illumina iSeq 100. In the source study's methods: Non-productive sequences were filtered out, and CDR3s that did not start with C, did not end with F or W, or were shorter than 7 amino acids were discarded. The MANAFEST web application was used to identify antigen-specific clonotypes by comparing peptide-stimulated wells against reference wells and other culture wells. Positive clones required FDR below 0.05, an odds ratio above 5, and productive frequency above 0.1% in at least two of three replicate wells. A clonotype counted as cross-reactive if it showed significant expansion both in the SARS-CoV-2 spike wells and in at least one common cold coronavirus spike condition. Using R version 3.6.1, CDR3 homology was evaluated through Levenshtein distances (stringdist) along with unrooted phylogenetic trees (ape). TCRdb trimmed the raw reads at Q25, called clones with MiXCR and kept productive beta chains. Under each unique CDR3 protein, matching rows form one entry showing the most common genes and DNA. What appears here as the V and J calls and clone size reflects TCRdb's work, not the paper's. A total of roughly 14,000 distinct CDR3 sequences appear in this sample, around 64% of them only once. The top ten hold approximately 19% of the sample.

The meaning of the sample's treatment or condition label: roughly ten-day PBMC culture with coronavirus spike peptide pools or control peptides (ViraFEST assay). The ViraFEST assay was used in the study, in which antigen-specific T cells were expanded with peptide pools and expanded clonotypes were subsequently identified by TCR sequencing. Positive SARS-CoV-2 PCR tests in the convalescent patients dated from March to December 2020, before Alpha, Beta and Delta variants emerged in the United States. Each well held about 1.8 million PBMCs cultured with 9 to 10 ug/ml peptide pools in IMDM containing approximately 5% human AB serum and 7.5 to 10 IU/ml IL-2. Half of the culture medium was replaced with fresh IL-2-containing medium on days 3 and 7. CD4+ T cells were isolated after around 11 days of culture through negative selection using the EasySep CD4+ T cell isolation kit. PBMCs were separated from whole blood using Ficoll-Paque Plus gradient centrifugation and then either used fresh or cryopreserved at -140C. In general, triplicate wells were set up for every culture condition.

The sequencing sample was made of CD4+ T cells from blood, cultured in vitro. This clonotype was sampled from a human donor who had recovered from COVID-19. The chain joins TRBV7-2 to TRBJ1-1; a tentative D call is TRBD1 (5 bases match). CDR3 region: CASSLEGPNLRGTEAFF. The bases are TGTGCCAGCAGCTTAGAGGGACCCAATTTGAGGGGCACTGAAGCTTTCTTT.